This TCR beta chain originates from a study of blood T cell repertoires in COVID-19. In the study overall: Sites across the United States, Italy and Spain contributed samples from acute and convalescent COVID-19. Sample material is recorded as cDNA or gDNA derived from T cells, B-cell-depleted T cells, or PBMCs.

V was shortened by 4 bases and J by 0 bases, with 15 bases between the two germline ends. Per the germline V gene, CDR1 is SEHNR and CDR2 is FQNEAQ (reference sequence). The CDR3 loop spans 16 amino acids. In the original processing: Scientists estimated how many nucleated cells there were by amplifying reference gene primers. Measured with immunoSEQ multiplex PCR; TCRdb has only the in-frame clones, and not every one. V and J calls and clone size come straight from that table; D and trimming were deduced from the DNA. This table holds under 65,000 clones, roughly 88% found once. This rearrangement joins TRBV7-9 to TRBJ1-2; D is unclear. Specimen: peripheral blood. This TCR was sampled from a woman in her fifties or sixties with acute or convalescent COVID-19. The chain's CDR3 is CASSSISALANYGYTF. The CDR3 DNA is TGTGCCAGCAGCTCGATCTCAGCGTTAGCTAACTATGGCTACACCTTC. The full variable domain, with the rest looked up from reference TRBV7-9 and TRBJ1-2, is DTGVSQNPRHKITKRGQNVTFRCDPISEHNRLYWYRQTLGQGPEFLTYFQNEAQLEKSRLLSDRFSAERPKGSFSTLEIQRTEQGDSAMYLCASSSISALANYGYTFGSGTRLTVV.